The 28 T cell receptor beta chains presented below share a single source sample, sequenced in a study of control samples from healthy donors and cancer patients. Method: immunoSEQ multiplex PCR; TCRdb's copy keeps in-frame clones and lacks some. The profile covers some 99,000 clones, with approximately 90% appearing a single time and 15% to 20% taken by the ten largest. The sequenced sample consisted of blood. The receptors stem from a woman aged 45 to 65 in good health.

The rearrangement joins TRBV12-5 to TRBJ2-2, with 9 bases fitting TRBD2. The germline gives CDR1 LGHNT, CDR2 FRNRAP. The CDR3 length is 17 residues. J gave up 6 bases and V 0 bases, and 8 bases lay outside the gene matches. The CDR3 is CASGLVGAGGPAGELFF. CDR3 nucleotides: TGTGCTAGTGGTTTGGTAGGGGCGGGAGGGCCAGCCGGGGAGCTGTTTTTT.

The J gene is TRBJ1-6, the V gene TRBV6-5, with D tentatively TRBD1 (6 bases). The CDR3 spans 14 residues. CDR1 and CDR2 (germline): MNHEY, SVGAGI. V lost 6 bases, J lost 5 bases, and 11 bases lay in between. The DNA of the CDR3 is TGTGCCAGCAGCAGGGGTTTCGATAATTCACCCCTCCACTTT. It encodes CASSRGFDNSPLHF.

The chain recombines TRBV30 with TRBJ2-7; D perhaps matches TRBD1 (5 bases). Looked up from germline, CDR1 is GTSNPN and CDR2 is SVGIG (reference sequence). There are 15 residues in the CDR3. The V and J ends lost 3 bases and 0 bases respectively, with 15 bases between them. Here the CDR3 DNA reads TGTGCCTGGAGCCATACAGGCGTCAGCTCCTACGAGCAGTACGTC. It yields the protein CAWSHTGVSSYEQYV.

The rearrangement joins TRBV12-3 or TRBV12-4 to TRBJ2-3; D gene unclear. The CDR3 is 13 amino acids. V was shortened by 6 bases and J by 6 bases, with 13 bases between the two germline ends. Here the CDR3 reads CASSSPPGDTQYF. In DNA form, the CDR3 reads TGTGCCAGCAGCTCTCCCCCGGGCGATACGCAGTATTTT.

J is TRBJ2-5 and V is TRBV6-5; the D is unclear. Germline loops: CDR1 MNHEY, CDR2 SVGAGI. The CDR3 sequence is 15 residues long. The V gene lost 0 bases and the J gene lost 0 bases, with 8 bases spanning the gap. CDR3 in DNA: TGTGCCAGCAGTTACTCGGTGCAGGACCAAGAGACCCAGTACTTC. This codes for CASSYSVQDQETQYF.

The chain links TRBV14 to TRBJ2-5; D is possibly TRBD1 (7 bases). Trimming shortened V by 5 bases and J by 4 bases, and 20 bases separated the two germline ends. Germline-derived CDR1 and CDR2 are SGHDN and FVKESK. The CDR3 length is 16 residues. The CDR3 region is CASSARHRGGLETQYF. DNA for the CDR3: TGTGCCAGCAGCGCCCGCCACAGGGGAGGATTAGAGACCCAGTACTTC. Full variable domain (remainder filled in from reference TRBV14 and TRBJ2-5): EAGVTQFPSHSVIEKGQTVTLRCDPISGHDNLYWYRRVMGKEIKFLLHFVKESKQDESGMPNNRFLAERTGGTYSTLKVQPAELEDSGVYFCASSARHRGGLETQYFGPGTRLLVL.

The rearrangement uses TRBV25-1 and TRBJ2-3; D might be TRBD2 (6 bases). The CDR3 has 17 amino acids. Germline assignment: CDR1 MGHDK and CDR2 SYGVNS. V was cut by 0 bases and J by 0 bases, with 13 bases left in between. The CDR3 sequence is CASSEYGREISTDTQYF. The CDR3 coding sequence is TGTGCCAGCAGTGAATACGGACGGGAGATCAGCACAGATACGCAGTATTTT. The whole variable domain, remainder taken from reference TRBV25-1 and TRBJ2-3, is EADIYQTPRYLVIGTGKKITLECSQTMGHDKMYWYQQDPGMELHLIHYSYGVNSTEKGDLSSESTVSRIRTEHFPLTLESARPSHTSQYLCASSEYGREISTDTQYFGPGTRLTVL.

The CDR3 nucleotides read TGTGCCAGCAGTTCGTCTAGAGTAAACTACGAGCAGTACTTC. This translates into CASSSSRVNYEQYF. The chain has TRBV6-5 and TRBJ2-7; the D is unclear. This CDR3 contains 14 residues. The germline V gene encodes CDR1 MNHEY and CDR2 SVGAGI. Between the trimmed V and J ends, which lost 4 bases and 3 bases, there was a span of 13 bases.

V is TRBV10-3 and J is TRBJ2-7; perhaps TRBD1 as D (6 bases). Germline values: CDR1 ENHRY, CDR2 SYGVKD. This CDR3 region has 12 residues. Trimming took 5 bases from V and 5 from J, leaving 10 bases between them. CDR3 sequence: CAISRQADEQYF. The CDR3, as DNA: TGTGCCATCAGTCGACAGGCGGACGAGCAGTACTTC.

The rearrangement links TRBV6-5 to TRBJ2-3, with TRBD1 as a possible D gene (5 bases). From germline, CDR1 is MNHEY and CDR2 SVGAGI. The CDR3 length is 14 residues. Trimming pared 2 bases from V and 5 bases from J, leaving 11 bases between. The CDR3 bases are TGTGCCAGCAGTTACGGGGCCTGGGAAGATACGCAGTATTTT. It translates to CASSYGAWEDTQYF.

V and J are TRBV7-2 and TRBJ2-7, with D possibly TRBD2 on 6 matching bases. Germline CDR1 and CDR2: SGHTA and FQGNSA. Between the trimmed V and J ends, which lost 3 bases and 5 bases, there was a span of 8 bases. The CDR3 loop spans 12 amino acids. CDR3 in DNA: TGTGCCAGCAGCTTCGGGACTCACGAGCAGTACGTC. As protein: CASSFGTHEQYV.

V and J are TRBV19 and TRBJ1-5; the match to TRBD1 covers 7 bases. The trim removed 6 bases at V and 2 bases at J, leaving 25 bases unmatched. This CDR3 spans 21 amino acids. Looked up from germline, CDR1 is LNHDA and CDR2 is SQIVND (reference sequence). The CDR3 region has the DNA TGTGCCAGTAGCAAGACTATCGTAACGGGACAGCGGATTCAGGGCAATCAGCCCCAGCATTTT. Translated: CASSKTIVTGQRIQGNQPQHF.

V gene TRBV9 combines with J gene TRBJ2-3; D is possibly TRBD2 (6 bases). Trimming stripped 3 bases from V and 1 base from J, with 6 bases between. Per the germline V gene, CDR1 is SGDLS and CDR2 is YYNGEE. This CDR3 region has 13 residues. The CDR3 coding sequence is TGTGCCAGCAGCGCGGGGGGCACAGATACGCAGTATTTT. Its translation is CASSAGGTDTQYF.

The genes are TRBV5-5 and TRBJ1-5; a possible D gene is TRBD1 (6 bases). The CDR3 length is 14 residues. Germline V gene sequence: CDR1 SGHKS, CDR2 YYEKEE (reference sequence). V was trimmed by 2 bases and J by 6 bases, leaving 12 bases between them. CDR3 residues: CASSLGGPSQPQHF. In DNA form, the CDR3 reads TGTGCCAGCAGCTTAGGGGGGCCAAGTCAGCCCCAGCATTTT.

This chain links TRBV6-5 with TRBJ1-1; tentatively, D is TRBD1 (5 bases). Germline values: CDR1 MNHEY, CDR2 SVGAGI. V lost 4 bases and J lost 5, with 11 bases in between. CDR3 length: 13 amino acids. The CDR3 sequence: CASSWGVGTEAFF. CDR3 nucleotide sequence: TGTGCCAGCAGTTGGGGGGTTGGGACTGAAGCTTTCTTT.

The CDR3 DNA is TGTGCCAGCAGCCAGACGATCGCCACCGGGGAGCTGTTTTTT. It translates to CASSQTIATGELFF. The chain recombines TRBV3-1 (or the pseudogene TRBV3-2) with TRBJ2-2; D not resolved. The CDR3 consists of 14 residues. V lost 3 bases to trimming and J lost 4 bases, with 9 bases between them. Germline values: CDR1 LGHDT, CDR2 YNNKEL (reference sequence).

The CDR3 DNA follows: TGTGCCAGCAGCTTAGTAACTAGCGGGAACACCGGGGAGCTGTTTTTT. Translation: CASSLVTSGNTGELFF. J is TRBJ2-2 and V is TRBV11-2; 8 bases fit TRBD2. The CDR3 is 16 residues long. J gave up 1 base and V 1 base, and 2 bases lay outside the gene matches. CDR1 is SGHAT, CDR2 FQNNGV, per germline.

This chain connects TRBV6-4 to TRBJ1-2; the match to TRBD1 covers 10 bases. CDR3 size: 15 residues. Germline V gene data show CDR1 as MRHNA and CDR2 as SNTAGT. V lost 5 bases, J lost 5 bases, and 8 bases stayed unmatched. The CDR3 sequence is CASSRRQGAEYGYTF. DNA for the CDR3: TGTGCCAGCAGTCGAAGACAGGGGGCGGAATATGGCTACACCTTC.

The gene calls are TRBV6-4 and TRBJ2-2; a weak D match, TRBD1 (6 bases). This CDR3 has 17 residues. CDR1 MRHNA and CDR2 SNTAGT come from the germline V gene. V was trimmed by 0 bases and J by 4 bases, leaving 15 bases between them. The CDR3 DNA sequence: TGTGCCAGCAGTGACTCCCGAGGGCAGGGGATCACCGGGGAGCTGTTTTTT. Its protein product is CASSDSRGQGITGELFF.

The V gene is TRBV3-1 (or the pseudogene TRBV3-2), the J gene TRBJ2-2, with D tentatively TRBD1 (6 bases). The CDR3 has 14 amino acids. CDR1 is LGHDT and CDR2 is YNNKEL in the germline V gene (reference sequence). Trimming removed 3 bases at V and 6 bases at J, with 11 bases between. Here the CDR3 reads CASSQYTGPGELFF. The CDR3 nucleotides read TGTGCCAGCAGCCAGTATACAGGGCCCGGGGAGCTGTTTTTT.

This clone showed up just once. The V gene is TRBV7-2, the J gene TRBJ2-3; D gene unclear. Trimming left V 6 bases short and J 2 bases short, with 9 bases between. This CDR3 is built from 13 residues. From germline, CDR1 is SGHTA and CDR2 FQGNSA. CDR3 in amino acids: CASSPEPTDTQYF. DNA for the CDR3: TGTGCCAGCAGTCCCGAGCCCACAGATACGCAGTATTTT. Full variable domain (rest looked up from reference TRBV7-2 and TRBJ2-3): GAGVSQSPSNKVTEKGKDVELRCDPISGHTALYWYRQSLGQGLEFLIYFQGNSAPDKSGLPSDRFSAERTGGSVSTLTIQRTQQEDSAVYLCASSPEPTDTQYFGPGTRLTVL.

The V gene is TRBV7-2, the J gene TRBJ1-1, with D possibly being TRBD1 (5 bases). V was shortened by 6 bases and J by 4 bases, with 15 bases between the two germline ends. This CDR3 is 14 amino acids long. Germline-derived CDR1 and CDR2 are SGHTA and FQGNSA. The CDR3, as DNA: TGTGCCAGCAGGGTAACAGGAGCGCGCACTGAAGCTTTCTTT. This codes for CASRVTGARTEAFF.

The rearrangement uses TRBV7-3 and TRBJ2-1; D not resolved. Trimming cost V 6 bases and J 5 bases, with 11 bases left between them. Germline lookup yields CDR1 SGHTA and CDR2 FQGTGA. The CDR3 is made up of 13 amino acids. This CDR3 is CASSRTVHNEQFF. CDR3 DNA sequence: TGTGCCAGCAGTAGGACGGTGCACAATGAGCAGTTCTTC.

The chain is built from TRBV6-5 and TRBJ2-7; D assignment may be TRBD1 or TRBD2 (5 bases each). The CDR3 is made up of 12 amino acids. Per germline, CDR1 MNHEY and CDR2 SVGAGI. Trimming cost V 6 bases and J 7 bases, with 13 bases left between them. The CDR3 protein is CASSTGSGEQYF. CDR3 nucleotides: TGTGCCAGCAGCACAGGATCGGGAGAGCAGTACTTC.

The chain employs TRBV29-1 and TRBJ1-2; D may be TRBD1 (6 bases). The V gene lost 4 bases and the J gene lost 4 bases, with 19 bases spanning the gap. The CDR3 runs to 15 residues. The germline V gene encodes CDR1 SQVTM and CDR2 ANQGSEA. DNA for the CDR3: TGCAGCGTTGTGTTTTGGGGCAGGGGAACCTATGGCTACACCTTC. Translating it yields CSVVFWGRGTYGYTF.

This chain joins TRBV7-3 and TRBJ1-2; 10 bases map to TRBD1. Per germline, CDR1 SGHTA and CDR2 FQGTGA. CDR3 length equals 15 residues. Losses at the gene ends were 5 bases for V and 1 base for J; bases not matched to a gene: 4. Written as DNA, the CDR3 is TGTGCCAGCAGCCCCGGGGACAGGGGTAACTATGGCTACACCTTC. It specifies CASSPGDRGNYGYTF.

The table lists this clone with a count of one. This chain uses TRBV27 with TRBJ2-5, with D perhaps matching TRBD1 or TRBD2 (5 bases each). Germline V gene lookup returns CDR1 MNHEY and CDR2 SMNVEV (reference sequence). V was trimmed by 1 base and J by 3 bases, leaving 12 bases between them. This CDR3 is 15 amino acids long. CDR3 sequence (DNA): TGTGCCAGCAGTTTATTCCCGAGGGGAAAAGAGACCCAGTACTTC. The encoded protein is CASSLFPRGKETQYF.

The V and J genes are TRBV6-6 and TRBJ1-5; D perhaps matches TRBD1 (5 bases). Trimming shortened V by 4 bases and J by 1 base, and 14 bases separated the two germline ends. Germline V CDR1 and CDR2: MNHNY, SVGAGI (reference sequence). The CDR3 has 16 residues. Here the CDR3 reads CASSSRDRGSNQPQHF. The CDR3 DNA reads TGTGCCAGCAGTTCCCGCGACAGAGGGAGCAATCAGCCCCAGCATTTT.